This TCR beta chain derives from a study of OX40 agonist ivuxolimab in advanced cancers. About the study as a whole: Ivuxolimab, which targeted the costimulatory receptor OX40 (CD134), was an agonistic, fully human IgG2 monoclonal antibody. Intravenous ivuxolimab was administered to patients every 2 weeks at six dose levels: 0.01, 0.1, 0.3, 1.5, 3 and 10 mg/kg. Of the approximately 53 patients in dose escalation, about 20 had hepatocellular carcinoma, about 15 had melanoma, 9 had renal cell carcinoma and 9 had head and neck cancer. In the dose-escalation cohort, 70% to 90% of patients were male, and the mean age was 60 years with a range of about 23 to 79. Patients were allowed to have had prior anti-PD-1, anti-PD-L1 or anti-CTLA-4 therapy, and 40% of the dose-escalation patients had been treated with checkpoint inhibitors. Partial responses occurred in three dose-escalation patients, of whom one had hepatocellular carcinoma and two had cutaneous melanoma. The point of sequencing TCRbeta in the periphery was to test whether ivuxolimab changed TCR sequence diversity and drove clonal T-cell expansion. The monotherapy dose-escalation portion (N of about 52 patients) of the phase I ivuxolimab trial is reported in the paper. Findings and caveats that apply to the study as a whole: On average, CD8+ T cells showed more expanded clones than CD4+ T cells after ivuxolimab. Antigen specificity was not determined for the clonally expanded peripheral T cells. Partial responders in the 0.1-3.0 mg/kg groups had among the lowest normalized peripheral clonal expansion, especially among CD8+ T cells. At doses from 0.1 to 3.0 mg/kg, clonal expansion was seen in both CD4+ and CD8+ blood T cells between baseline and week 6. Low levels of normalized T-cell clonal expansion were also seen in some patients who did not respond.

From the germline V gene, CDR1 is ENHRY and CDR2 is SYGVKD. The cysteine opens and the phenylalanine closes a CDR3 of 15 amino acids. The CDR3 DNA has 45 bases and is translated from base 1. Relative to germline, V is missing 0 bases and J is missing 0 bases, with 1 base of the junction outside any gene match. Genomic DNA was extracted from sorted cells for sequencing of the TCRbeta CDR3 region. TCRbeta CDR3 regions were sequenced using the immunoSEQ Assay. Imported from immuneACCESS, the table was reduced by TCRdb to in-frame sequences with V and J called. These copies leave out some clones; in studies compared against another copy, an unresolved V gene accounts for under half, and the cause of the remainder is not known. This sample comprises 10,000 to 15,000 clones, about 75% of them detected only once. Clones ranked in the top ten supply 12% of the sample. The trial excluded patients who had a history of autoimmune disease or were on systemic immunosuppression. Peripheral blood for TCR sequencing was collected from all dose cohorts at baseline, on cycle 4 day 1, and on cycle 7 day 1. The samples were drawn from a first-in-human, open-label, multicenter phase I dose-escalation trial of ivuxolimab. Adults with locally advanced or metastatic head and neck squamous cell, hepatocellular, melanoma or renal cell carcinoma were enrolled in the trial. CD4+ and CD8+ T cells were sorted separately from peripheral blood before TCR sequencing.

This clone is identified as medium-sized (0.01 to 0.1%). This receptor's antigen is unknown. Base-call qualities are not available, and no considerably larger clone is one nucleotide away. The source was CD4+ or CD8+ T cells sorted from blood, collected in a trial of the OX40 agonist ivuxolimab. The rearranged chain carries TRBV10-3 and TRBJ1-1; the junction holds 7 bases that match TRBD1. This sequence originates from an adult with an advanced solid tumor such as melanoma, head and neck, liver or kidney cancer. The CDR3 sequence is CAISESGTVNTEAFF. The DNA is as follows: TGTGCCATCAGTGAGTCAGGGACAGTGAACACTGAAGCTTTCTTT.